This passage covers 8 T cell receptor beta chains from one sample sequenced in a study of T cell responses to AZD1222 COVID-19 vaccine (dated by TCRdb to 2020 to 2023). Reading the label with the study, this specimen's time point is: baseline before first vaccination. Preparation of the library involved the immunoSEQ multiplex PCR assay. The immuneACCESS repertoire file appears here via TCRdb, limited to in-frame rearrangements. These files lack a portion of the clones; in checked studies, under half of the deficit traces to unresolved V genes, and the cause of the others is not known. Here the sample has 120,000 or so clones; around 92% occur a single time. Of the sample, under 10% is held by the ten largest clones. The specimen comprised peripheral blood, sampled on day 0 of AZD1222 vaccination. These receptor sequences come from an adult in good health.

The CDR3, as DNA: TGTGCTAGTGGATCCTGGGGACAGTTCACTGAAGCTTTCTTT. Its translation: CASGSWGQFTEAFF. The chain joins TRBV12-5 to TRBJ1-1, with 7 bases aligning to TRBD1. J gave up 4 bases and V 6 bases, and 8 bases lay outside the gene matches. Looked up from germline, CDR1 is LGHNT and CDR2 is FRNRAP. This CDR3 region has 14 residues. The variable domain in full, with the rest retrieved from reference TRBV12-5 and TRBJ1-1, is DARVTQTPRHKVTEMGQEVTMRCQPILGHNTVFWYRQTMMQGLELLAYFRNRAPLDDSGMPKDRFSAEMPDATLATLKIQPSEPRDSAVYFCASGSWGQFTEAFFGQGTRLTVV.

This clone was counted a single time. The chain uses TRBV7-2 and TRBJ1-1, with D perhaps TRBD1 (5 bases). The CDR3 runs 14 residues. The germline V and J ends were trimmed by 7 bases and 1 base, with 13 bases remaining between them. Germline CDR1 is SGHTA and CDR2 is FQGNSA. The CDR3 region has the DNA TGTGCCAGCATCCGTGTGGGGGGGAACACTGAAGCTTTCTTT. Translation gives CASIRVGGNTEAFF.

The chain couples TRBV7-8 to TRBJ1-2; TRBD1 matches 7 bases. The CDR3 totals 12 residues. Germline V CDR1 and CDR2: SGHVS, FQNEAQ. Trimming removed 5 bases from V and 8 bases from J; junction bases left unmatched: 5. CDR3 DNA: TGTGCCAGCAGCGAGACAGGGCCCGGCTACACCTTC. This encodes CASSETGPGYTF.

The V call is TRBV7-8, the J call TRBJ1-5; the match to TRBD1 covers 7 bases. The V gene's germline CDR1 is SGHVS and CDR2 FQNEAQ. V lost 4 bases, J lost 0 bases, and 9 bases stayed unmatched. The CDR3 extends over 17 amino acids. For the CDR3, the DNA is TGTGCCAGCAGCTCCCGGGACAGCCTCTATAGCAATCAGCCCCAGCATTTT. This codes for CASSSRDSLYSNQPQHF.

Only one count was recorded for this clone. V is TRBV5-1 and J is TRBJ2-3, with TRBD2 matching 11 bases. Trimming took 0 bases from V and 3 from J; bases not matched to a gene: 6. Germline V lookup: CDR1 SGHRS, CDR2 YFSETQ. The CDR3 has 17 amino acids. This CDR3 is CASSLALLAGDTDTQYF. In DNA, the CDR3 is TGCGCCAGCAGCTTGGCGTTACTAGCGGGGGATACAGATACGCAGTATTTT.

In its sample, this clone was seen once. This sequence joins TRBV6-5 and TRBJ2-7, with D hard to call. V shed 6 bases and J shed 0 bases, with 9 bases lying between them. The CDR3 is 13 amino acids. From germline, CDR1 is MNHEY and CDR2 SVGAGI. CDR3 sequence (DNA): TGTGCCAGCAGGGACGGAAGCTCCTACGAGCAGTACTTC. It codes for CASRDGSSYEQYF.

V and J are TRBV14 and TRBJ1-6; 12 nucleotides agree with TRBD1. CDR1 SGHDN and CDR2 FVKESK come from the germline V gene. The CDR3 spans 19 residues. Germline trimming cut 4 bases from V and 9 bases from J; bases unmatched to any gene: 16. The CDR3 DNA sequence: TGTGCCAGCAGCCGTCGTCCCCCCGGGACAGGGGGCGTCAGTTCACCCCTCCACTTT. The encoded protein is CASSRRPPGTGGVSSPLHF. The full variable domain, completed using reference TRBV14 and TRBJ1-6, is EAGVTQFPSHSVIEKGQTVTLRCDPISGHDNLYWYRRVMGKEIKFLLHFVKESKQDESGMPNNRFLAERTGGTYSTLKVQPAELEDSGVYFCASSRRPPGTGGVSSPLHFGNGTRLTVT.

DNA for the CDR3: TGCGCCAGCAGCCCGGGACCGAACACTGAAGCTTTCTTT. It is translated as CASSPGPNTEAFF. This chain links TRBV5-1 with TRBJ1-1; TRBD1 is a possible D gene (5 bases). V was shortened by 4 bases and J by 1 base, with 8 bases between the two germline ends. Germline loops: CDR1 SGHRS, CDR2 YFSETQ. The CDR3 is made up of 13 amino acids.